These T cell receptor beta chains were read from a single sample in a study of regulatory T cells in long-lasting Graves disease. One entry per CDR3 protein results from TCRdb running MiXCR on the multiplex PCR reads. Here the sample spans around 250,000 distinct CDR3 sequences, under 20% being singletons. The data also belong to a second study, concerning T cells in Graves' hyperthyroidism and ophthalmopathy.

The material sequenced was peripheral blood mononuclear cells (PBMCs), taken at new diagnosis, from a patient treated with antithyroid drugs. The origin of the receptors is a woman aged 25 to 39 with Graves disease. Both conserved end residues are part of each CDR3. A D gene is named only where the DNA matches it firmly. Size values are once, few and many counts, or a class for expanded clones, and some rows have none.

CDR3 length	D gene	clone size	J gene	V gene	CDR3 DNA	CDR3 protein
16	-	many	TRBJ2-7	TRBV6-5	TGTGCCAGCAGTTACTCGAGGCCTCTTGGCTCCTACGAGCAGTACTTC	CASSYSRPLGSYEQYF
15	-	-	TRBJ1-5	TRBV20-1	TGCAGTGCCGTACCGGGACTCGATCGCAATCAGCCCCAGCATTTT	CSAVPGLDRNQPQHF
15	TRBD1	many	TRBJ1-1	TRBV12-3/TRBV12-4	TGTGCCAGCAGTTTAGGGGACAGGGAGAACACTGAAGCTTTCTTT	CASSLGDRENTEAFF
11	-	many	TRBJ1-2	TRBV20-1	TGCAGTGCCCCAACAGGGTTGGGCTACACCTTC	CSAPTGLGYTF
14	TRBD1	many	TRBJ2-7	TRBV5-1	TGTGCCAGCAGAGGGACAGGGGAAGCCTACGAGCAGTACTTC	CASRGTGEAYEQYF
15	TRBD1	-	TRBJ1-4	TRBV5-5	TGTGCCAGCAGCTTGGCCCCGGGACAGGATGAAAAACTGTTTTTT	CASSLAPGQDEKLFF
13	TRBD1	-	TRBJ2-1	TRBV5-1	TGCGCCAGCAGCCTGGAAGGGACAGTTGAGCAGTTCTTC	CASSLEGTVEQFF
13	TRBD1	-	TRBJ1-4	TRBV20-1	TGCAGTGCTAGTGACAGGGCGGGGGAAAAACTGTTTTTT	CSASDRAGEKLFF
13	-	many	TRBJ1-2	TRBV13	TGCGCCAGCAGTCCCCGACTCGGAGATGGCTACACCTTC	CASSPRLGDGYTF
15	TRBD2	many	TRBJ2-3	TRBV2	TGTGCCAGCATTACCGGGACTAGTCCATCAGATACGCAGTATTTT	CASITGTSPSDTQYF
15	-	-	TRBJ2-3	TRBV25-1	TGTGCCAGCAGTGAAACCGGATCCCTTCGCGATACGCAGTATTTT	CASSETGSLRDTQYF
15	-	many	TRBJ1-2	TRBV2	TGCGCCAGCAGCCGAGTGCGGACAGCTAACTATGGCTACACCTTC	CASSRVRTANYGYTF
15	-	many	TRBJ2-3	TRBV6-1	TGTGCCAGCAGGAGGGGGGGAGTTGGCACAGATACGCAGTATTTT	CASRRGGVGTDTQYF
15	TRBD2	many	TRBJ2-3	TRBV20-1	TGCAGTGCGCCGGGACTAGCGGGGGTTTTGGATACGCAGTATTTT	CSAPGLAGVLDTQYF
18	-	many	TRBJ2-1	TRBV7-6	TGTGCCAGCAGCTTAGCGCATTCAGGGCGAAGCTCCTACAATGAGCAGTTCTTC	CASSLAHSGRSSYNEQFF
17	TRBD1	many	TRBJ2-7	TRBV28	TGTGCCAGCAGTCCTCCATTGTGGCGACAGGGGGTTCACGAGCAGTACTTC	CASSPPLWRQGVHEQYF
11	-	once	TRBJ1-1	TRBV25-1	TGTGCCAGCAGTGCAGGGTCTGAAGCTTTCTTT	CASSAGSEAFF
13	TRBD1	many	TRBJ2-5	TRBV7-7	TGTGCGACAGTTGGACAGGGAGATGAGACCCAGTACTTC	CATVGQGDETQYF
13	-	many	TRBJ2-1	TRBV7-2	TGTGCCAGCAGCCCGAGTGGAGGGGATGAGCAGTTCTTC	CASSPSGGDEQFF
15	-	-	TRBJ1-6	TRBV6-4	TGTGCCAGCATTAAAACAGGGAGGCGGAATTCACCCCTCCACTTT	CASIKTGRRNSPLHF
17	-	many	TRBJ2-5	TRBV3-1	TGTGCCAGCAGCCAAGACCTCCTGACAGGGAGGCAAGAGACCCAGTACTTC	CASSQDLLTGRQETQYF
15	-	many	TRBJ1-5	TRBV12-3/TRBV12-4	TGTGCCAGCAGGGAGCAGGGCAAATTCAATCAGCCCCAGCATTTT	CASREQGKFNQPQHF
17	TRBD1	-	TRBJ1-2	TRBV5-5	TGTGCCAGCAGCCTGCAACCTTGGACAGGAGCCAACTATGGCTACACCTTC	CASSLQPWTGANYGYTF
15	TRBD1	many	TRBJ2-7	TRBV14	TGTGCCAGCAGCCAACCGGGACAGGACCTCTACGAGCAGTACTTC	CASSQPGQDLYEQYF
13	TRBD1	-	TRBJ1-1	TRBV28	TGTGCCAGCAGTCCCTCCGGGACAGGGATAGCTTCCTTT	CASSPSGTGIASF
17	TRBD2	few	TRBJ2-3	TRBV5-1	TGCGCCAGCGGCCCTTTGGTAACTAGCGGGGGGGCTGATACGCAGTATTTT	CASGPLVTSGGADTQYF
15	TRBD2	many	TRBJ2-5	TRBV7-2	TGTGCCAGCAGCTTATTGACGGGGGGCCAAGAGACCCAGTACTTC	CASSLLTGGQETQYF
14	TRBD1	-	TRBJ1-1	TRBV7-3	TGTGCCAGCAGCTTAATAGGGGGCGGCACTGAAGCTTTCTTT	CASSLIGGGTEAFF
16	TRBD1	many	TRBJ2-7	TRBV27	TGTGCCAGCAGTTTGCGGGGACAGGGGGTGAGCTACGAGCAGTACTTC	CASSLRGQGVSYEQYF
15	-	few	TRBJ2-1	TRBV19	TGTGCCAATAGTCAAAGACAGCCGATTGGCGATGAGCAGTTCTTC	CANSQRQPIGDEQFF
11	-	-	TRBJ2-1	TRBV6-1	TGTGCCAGCACCTACGGGTGGGAGCAGTTCTTC	CASTYGWEQFF
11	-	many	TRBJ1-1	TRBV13	TGTGCCAGCAGTGAGACCGCTGAAGCTTTCTTT	CASSETAEAFF
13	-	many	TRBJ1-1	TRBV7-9	TGTGCCAGCAGTTTGGGGACCAACACTGAAGCTTTCTTT	CASSLGTNTEAFF
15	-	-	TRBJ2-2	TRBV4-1	TGCGCCAGCAGCCAAGTTAGAACCTACACCGGGGAGTTGTTTTTT	CASSQVRTYTGELFF
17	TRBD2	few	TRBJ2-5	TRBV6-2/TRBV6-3	TGTGCCAGCAGCCGACTAGCGGGGGGCCTCCTCCAAGAGACCCAGTACTTC	CASSRLAGGLLQETQYF
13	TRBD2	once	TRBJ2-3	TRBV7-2	TGTGCCACCGTAGCGGGGGGAACAGATACGCAGTATTTT	CATVAGGTDTQYF
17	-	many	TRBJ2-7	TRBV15	TGTGCCACCAGCAGAGATTTCGGGGCAATCGTCTCCTACGAGCAGTACTTC	CATSRDFGAIVSYEQYF
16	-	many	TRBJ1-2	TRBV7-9	TGTGCCAGCAGCTCCCCCGGGACAAATTATAACTATGGCTACACCTTC	CASSSPGTNYNYGYTF
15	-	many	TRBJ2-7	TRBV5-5	TGTGCCAGCAGTAACTCGGGGACCAGCTCTCTCGAGCAGTACTTC	CASSNSGTSSLEQYF
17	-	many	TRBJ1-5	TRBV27	TGTGCCAGCAGTTTACGCCACCCGGGCAGTCTCAATCAGCCCCAGCATTTT	CASSLRHPGSLNQPQHF
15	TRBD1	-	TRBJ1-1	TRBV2	TGTGCCAGCAGGTCGACAGGGGGCGGAAGCACTGAAGCTTTCTTT	CASRSTGGGSTEAFF
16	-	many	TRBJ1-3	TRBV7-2	TGTGCCAGCAGCTTAGTAGGCGGCGCCTCTGGAAACACCATATATTTT	CASSLVGGASGNTIYF
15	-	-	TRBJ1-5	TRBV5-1	TGCGCCAGCAGCGAACGGGGAATGGAGGAACAGCCCCAGCATTTT	CASSERGMEEQPQHF
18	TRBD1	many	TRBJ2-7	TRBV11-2	TGTGCCAGCACCTCATACCCCCACTGGGACAGGGAGTCGTACGAGCAGTACTTC	CASTSYPHWDRESYEQYF
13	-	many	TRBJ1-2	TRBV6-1	TGTGCCAGCAGCCTTCACCACTCATATGGCTACACCTTC	CASSLHHSYGYTF
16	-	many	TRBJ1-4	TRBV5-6	TGTGCCAGCAGCTCCCCCCAAAGCGCAACTAATGAAAAACTGTTTTTT	CASSSPQSATNEKLFF